A single sample is the source of the 30 T cell receptor beta chains below, sequenced in a study of regulatory T cells in long-lasting Graves disease. Time point given: persistent/refractory GD, antithyroid drugs over 5 years with positive TRAb. Making the TCR library involved RNA that had been extracted from PBMCs. The authors built TCR beta libraries using iRepertoire HTBI primers and Arm-PCR of CDR3 regions. TCRdb itself ran the multiplex PCR reads through MiXCR, one entry per CDR3 protein. The data hold fewer than 400,000 distinct CDR3 sequences, with about 18% observed a single time. The sequencing here drew on peripheral blood mononuclear cells (PBMCs), taken when the disease was refractory, from a patient treated with antithyroid drugs. The receptors here all came from a female donor with Graves disease.

A few counts support this clonotype. It may be a read error: a sequence one base away is much more abundant. The CDR3 does not close with the conserved phenylalanine or tryptophan, likely indicating a read error. V usage is TRBV7-9 and J usage is TRBJ2-5, with D tentatively TRBD1 (5 bases). CDR1 is SEHNR, CDR2 FQNEAQ, per germline (reference sequence). V shed 6 bases and J shed 4 bases, with 12 bases lying between them. There are 13 residues in the CDR3. The CDR3 DNA sequence: TGTGCCAGCAGTCTCGCGCAGGGAGAGACCCAGTACCTC. Translating it yields CASSLAQGETQYL.

V and J are TRBV30 and TRBJ2-5, with D uncertain. V dropped 2 bases and J dropped 5 bases, with 9 bases sitting between them. Germline lookup yields CDR1 GTSNPN and CDR2 SVGIG (reference sequence). The CDR3 covers 12 residues. The CDR3 protein is CAWSRLLETQYF. In nucleotides, the CDR3 is TGTGCCTGGAGTCGGCTCTTGGAGACCCAGTACTTC.

Many counts were recorded for this clonotype. The J gene is TRBJ1-2, the V gene TRBV9; D is unclear. Per the germline V gene, CDR1 is SGDLS and CDR2 is YYNGEE. V was trimmed by 4 bases and J by 10 bases, leaving 14 bases between them. This CDR3 comprises 12 residues. CDR3 sequence reads: CASSPSLGHYTF. In DNA form, the CDR3 reads TGTGCCAGCAGCCCTAGCCTTGGGCACTACACCTTC.

Many counts were recorded for this clonotype. The chain combines TRBV19 with TRBJ1-2; TRBD1 matches at 10 bases. The length of the CDR3 is 15 residues. Trimming cost V 6 bases and J 4 bases; bases outside gene matches: 8. The V gene's germline CDR1 is LNHDA and CDR2 SQIVND (reference sequence). The CDR3 bases are TGTGCCAGTAGCCACCAATGGACAGGGGGCTATGGCTACACCTTC. This sequence encodes CASSHQWTGGYGYTF.

The chain joins TRBV7-6 to TRBJ2-7, with 10 bases identical to TRBD2. Trimming at V came to 2 bases and at J to 3 bases, leaving 4 bases not matched to a gene. CDR1 and CDR2 from the germline V gene are SGHVS and FNYEAQ. CDR3 length: 15 amino acids. The CDR3 region is CASSLLASGSYEQYF. DNA for the CDR3: TGTGCCAGCAGCTTACTGGCTAGCGGGAGCTACGAGCAGTACTTC.

This clonotype was counted ten times or more. The CDR3 DNA follows: TGCAGTGCTACCACTCGGGACAACGCCTTCCGGCAGTACTTC. Translation: CSATTRDNAFRQYF. The genes are TRBV20-1 and TRBJ2-7; maybe TRBD1 (6 bases). The V end lost 4 bases, the J end lost 9 bases, and 22 bases lay between the germline ends. The V gene's germline CDR1 is DFQATT and CDR2 SNEGSKA (reference sequence). The CDR3 loop spans 14 amino acids.

This clonotype was observed many times. The CDR3 DNA follows: TGTGCCAGCAGTGAAGGGTTGGGGAAGTTAAACGAGCAGTACTTC. Its protein product is CASSEGLGKLNEQYF. The rearrangement uses TRBV2 and TRBJ2-7; D unclear. CDR3 length equals 15 residues. Trimming cost V 1 base and J 5 bases, with 15 bases left between them. The germline gives CDR1 SNHLY, CDR2 FYNNEI. Full variable domain (outside the CDR3, taken from reference TRBV2 and TRBJ2-7): EPEVTQTPSHQVTQMGQEVILRCVPISNHLYFYWYRQILGQKVEFLVSFYNNEISEKSEIFDDQFSVERPDGSNFTLKIRSTKLEDSAMYFCASSEGLGKLNEQYFGPGTRLTVT.

V gene TRBV20-1 combines with J gene TRBJ1-5; D might be TRBD1 (5 bases). Trimming pared 4 bases from V and 2 bases from J, leaving 9 bases between. This CDR3 is 13 amino acids long. Per the germline V gene, CDR1 is DFQATT and CDR2 is SNEGSKA (reference sequence). In nucleotides, the CDR3 is TGCAGTGCTATAAAGACAGGCAATCAGCCCCAGCATTTT. Translated: CSAIKTGNQPQHF.

There are a few counts of this clonotype. This chain joins TRBV6-2 or TRBV6-3 and TRBJ1-2, with 8 nucleotides matching TRBD1. The CDR3 contains 13 residues. In germline, CDR1 is MNHEY, CDR2 SVGEGT. Trimming removed 2 bases from V and 8 bases from J; junction bases left unmatched: 4. The DNA for the CDR3 is TGTGCCAGCAGTTACCCAGGGACAGGCGGCTACACCTTC. This encodes CASSYPGTGGYTF.

This clonotype occurred many times. The chain employs TRBV7-2 and TRBJ2-5; D is undetermined. With 8 bases removed from V and 5 bases from J, the gap between germline ends came to 12 bases. Germline assignment: CDR1 SGHTA and CDR2 FQGNSA. This CDR3 has 12 amino acids. CDR3 sequence (DNA): TGTGCCAGCTCACCAACACGGGAGACCCAGTACTTC. Amino acids: CASSPTRETQYF.

The CDR3 region is CASSISGGSNQPQHF. CDR3 DNA sequence: TGTGCCAGTAGTATATCGGGGGGAAGCAATCAGCCCCAGCATTTT. The rearrangement joins TRBV19 to TRBJ1-5; D might be TRBD1 (5 bases). From germline, CDR1 is LNHDA and CDR2 SQIVND (reference sequence). V lost 2 bases and J lost 1, with 9 bases in between. The CDR3 totals 15 residues.

There are many counts of this clonotype. This chain joins TRBV10-3 and TRBJ2-7; D possibly uses TRBD1 or TRBD2 (5 bases each). Trimming took 2 bases from V and 2 from J, leaving 10 bases between them. The CDR3 totals 14 residues. CDR1 ENHRY and CDR2 SYGVKD come from the germline V gene. The CDR3 spells CAISESRDAYEQYF. The CDR3 nucleotides read TGTGCCATCAGTGAGAGCAGGGACGCCTACGAGCAGTACTTC.

The chain employs TRBV14 and TRBJ1-2, with 9 bases matching TRBD1. The germline V gene encodes CDR1 SGHDN and CDR2 FVKESK. The CDR3 sequence is 17 residues long. Trimming removed 1 base from V and 7 bases from J; junction bases left unmatched: 13. The CDR3 sequence: CASSQGSYYGTGSGYTF. The CDR3, as DNA: TGTGCCAGCAGCCAAGGAAGTTATTACGGGACAGGGTCTGGCTACACCTTC.

CDR3 sequence reads: CASSYGAGEQYF. CDR3 sequence (DNA): TGTGCCAGCAGTTACGGGGCAGGCGAGCAGTACTTC. The chain links TRBV6-5 to TRBJ2-7; D perhaps matches TRBD1 (5 bases). The CDR3 extends over 12 amino acids. The V end lost 2 bases, the J end lost 6 bases, and 8 bases lay between the germline ends. The germline V gene encodes CDR1 MNHEY and CDR2 SVGAGI.

Note on this clonotype: A much more abundant neighbour one base away suggests this may be a read error. V and J are TRBV28 and TRBJ1-4; perhaps TRBD1 as D (5 bases). The germline gives CDR1 MDHEN, CDR2 SYDVKM. The germline V and J ends were trimmed by 10 bases and 6 bases, with 12 bases remaining between them. The CDR3 sequence is 12 residues long. CDR3 DNA sequence: TGTGCCACCCCGAGAGGGGATGAAAAACTGTTTTTT. Amino acids: CATPRGDEKLFF.

The sample holds a few counts of this clonotype. The genes are TRBV5-1 and TRBJ2-7; tentative D call: TRBD2 (5 bases). This CDR3 comprises 18 residues. Trimming stripped 0 bases from V and 1 base from J, with 20 bases between. Germline CDR1 reads SGHRS; CDR2 reads YFSETQ. The CDR3 DNA reads TGCGCCAGCAGCTTGGCGCTTAGGCCTTGGACGGGATCCTACGAGCAGTACTTC. It codes for CASSLALRPWTGSYEQYF.

The CDR3 protein is CASSSLSGRTHEQYF. Written as DNA, the CDR3 is TGTGCCAGCAGCTCCCTAAGCGGGAGAACCCACGAGCAGTACTTC. The chain combines TRBV5-4 with TRBJ2-7; 8 bases fit TRBD2. With 3 bases clipped from V and 5 bases from J, the junction kept 10 bases outside the gene matches. This CDR3 is built from 15 residues. From germline, CDR1 is SGHNT and CDR2 YYREEE (reference sequence).

The sample holds many counts of this clonotype. The chain employs TRBV18 and TRBJ2-7, with TRBD2 matching over 7 bases. Per germline, CDR1 KGHSH and CDR2 LQKENI. The ends lost 0 bases at V and 2 bases at J; junction bases unmatched: 4. CDR3 length: 15 residues. The CDR3: CASSPPGGGTYEQYF. As DNA, the CDR3 is TGTGCCAGCTCACCACCGGGCGGGGGAACCTACGAGCAGTACTTC.

The V call is TRBV19, the J call TRBJ1-5; possible D gene TRBD1, 5 bases. The V end lost 7 bases, the J end lost 3 bases, and 19 bases lay between the germline ends. This CDR3 contains 16 residues. Germline CDR1 LNHDA, CDR2 SQIVND (reference sequence). The CDR3 sequence: CASTYRGELPNQPQHF. The CDR3 DNA sequence: TGTGCCAGTACCTACCGAGGGGAACTACCCAATCAGCCCCAGCATTTT.

The V gene is TRBV29-1, the J gene TRBJ2-1; D possibly corresponds to TRBD2 (7 bases). Germline assignment: CDR1 SQVTM and CDR2 ANQGSEA. This CDR3 contains 13 residues. The ends were cut back, 4 bases at V and 6 bases at J, with 13 bases in the middle. This CDR3 reads CSVGGGGVNEQFF. In nucleotides, the CDR3 is TGCAGCGTTGGTGGAGGGGGGGTCAATGAGCAGTTCTTC.

This clonotype was seen ten or more times. The chain combines TRBV2 with TRBJ2-6; 9 bases line up with TRBD1. The germline CDR1 and CDR2 sequences are SNHLY and FYNNEI. This CDR3 comprises 17 residues. V shed 10 bases and J 3 bases; nucleotides not matched to a gene: 13. CDR3 amino acids: CATRRGTGLFGANVLTF. CDR3 DNA: TGTGCCACGAGACGCGGGACAGGGCTTTTTGGGGCCAACGTCCTGACTTTC. Using reference TRBV2 and TRBJ2-6 for the parts outside the CDR3, the full variable domain is EPEVTQTPSHQVTQMGQEVILRCVPISNHLYFYWYRQILGQKVEFLVSFYNNEISEKSEIFDDQFSVERPDGSNFTLKIRSTKLEDSAMYFCATRRGTGLFGANVLTFGAGSRLTVL.

V gene TRBV6-2 or TRBV6-3 combines with J gene TRBJ1-3, with D possibly being TRBD1 (5 bases). Germline loops: CDR1 MNHEY, CDR2 SVGEGT. This CDR3 contains 18 residues. Between the trimmed V and J ends, which lost 5 bases and 1 base, there was a span of 21 bases. CDR3 coding DNA: TGTGCCAGCAGTGAACCCTATTTCAACAGGAAATCTGGAAACACCATATATTTT. It yields the protein CASSEPYFNRKSGNTIYF.

This chain connects TRBV10-3 to TRBJ2-7; D may be TRBD1 (6 bases). This CDR3 region has 15 residues. Germline CDR1 reads ENHRY; CDR2 reads SYGVKD. V was clipped by 7 bases and J by 0 bases, with 16 bases between them. The DNA of the CDR3 is TGTGCCATCACTAAAGACAGGTCAAGCTCCTACGAGCAGTACTTC. The encoded protein is CAITKDRSSSYEQYF.

The rearrangement links TRBV30 to TRBJ2-7, with D perhaps given as TRBD1 or TRBD2 (5 bases each). Germline-derived CDR1 and CDR2 are GTSNPN and SVGIG (reference sequence). The CDR3 spans 14 residues. Trimming shortened V by 1 base and J by 2 bases, and 12 bases separated the two germline ends. The CDR3 protein is CAWSAGTETYEQYF. The CDR3 DNA reads TGTGCCTGGAGTGCGGGGACGGAAACCTACGAGCAGTACTTC.

This clonotype showed up many times. This sequence joins TRBV12-3 or TRBV12-4 and TRBJ2-7; D might be TRBD1 (5 bases). The CDR3 contains 13 residues. V lost 4 bases and J lost 2, with 9 bases in between. In DNA form, the CDR3 reads TGTGCCAGCAGTTGGCCAGGGACCTACGAGCAGTACTTC. This gives the protein CASSWPGTYEQYF.

This clonotype was seen ten or more times. The V call is TRBV28, the J call TRBJ2-2; D unclear. From germline, CDR1 is MDHEN and CDR2 SYDVKM. Trimming stripped 3 bases from V and 5 bases from J, with 10 bases between. The CDR3 covers 14 residues. The CDR3 DNA is TGTGCCAGCAGTTTGGATCGGCGGACCGGGGAGCTGTTTTTT. Protein sequence: CASSLDRRTGELFF.

In this sample, this clonotype turned up many times. The chain is built from TRBV18 and TRBJ2-7; 8 nucleotides agree with TRBD1. Germline V gene data show CDR1 as KGHSH and CDR2 as LQKENI. The length of the CDR3 is 15 residues. V lost 3 bases and J lost 4; bases outside the gene matches: 8. The CDR3 region is CASSPGRQGLYEQYF. CDR3 nucleotides: TGTGCCAGCTCACCGGGCCGACAGGGGTTGTACGAGCAGTACTTC.

This chain uses TRBV6-5 with TRBJ1-4; no firm D call. The CDR3 contains 15 residues. V lost 0 bases and J lost 4, with 9 bases in between. Germline CDR1 and CDR2: MNHEY and SVGAGI. CDR3 DNA sequence: TGTGCCAGCAGTTACTCCCGGGGAGGTAATGAAAAACTGTTTTTT. Its protein product is CASSYSRGGNEKLFF.

About this clonotype itself: A much larger clonotype is one base distant, so this may be a read error. The V call is TRBV30, the J call TRBJ1-1; D may be TRBD1 (5 bases). Deletions cut 4 bases from V and 11 bases from J, with 20 bases between. The CDR3 is 13 amino acids. CDR1 and CDR2 (germline): GTSNPN, SVGIG (reference sequence). CDR3 amino acids: CAWKRQRARGAFF. For the CDR3, the DNA is TGTGCCTGGAAGAGACAGAGGGCTAGGGGTGCTTTCTTT. Full variable domain (missing parts from reference TRBV30 and TRBJ1-1): SQTIHQWPATLVQPVGSPLSLECTVEGTSNPNLYWYRQAAGRGLQLLFYSVGIGQISSEVPQNLSASRPQDRQFILSSKKLLLSDSGFYLCAWKRQRARGAFFGQGTRLTVV.

This clonotype came up many times. CDR3 nucleotides: TGTGCCAGCAGTGAGGACGGGCGCCAAGAGACCCAGTACTTC. Its translation is CASSEDGRQETQYF. V gene TRBV6-1 combines with J gene TRBJ2-5, with D uncertain. The V end was cut by 3 bases, the J end by 1 base, with 9 bases between. The CDR3 has 14 amino acids. CDR1 and CDR2 (germline): MNHNS, SASEGT.